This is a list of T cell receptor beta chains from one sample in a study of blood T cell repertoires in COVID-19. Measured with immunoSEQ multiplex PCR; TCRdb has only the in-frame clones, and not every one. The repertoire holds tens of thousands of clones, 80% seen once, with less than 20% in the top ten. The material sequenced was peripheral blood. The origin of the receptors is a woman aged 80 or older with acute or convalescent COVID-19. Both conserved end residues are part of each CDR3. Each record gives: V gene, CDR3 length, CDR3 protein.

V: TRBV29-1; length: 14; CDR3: CSVEQGARSRGLFF
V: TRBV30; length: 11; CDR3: CAWTNTGELFF
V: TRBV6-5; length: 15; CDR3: CASSTTSVEYEKLFF
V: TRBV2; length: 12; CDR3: CASRTTYNEQFF
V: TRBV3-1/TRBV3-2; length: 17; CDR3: CASSQDHHPIYNSPLHF
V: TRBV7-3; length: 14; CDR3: CASSPGPQGYGYTF
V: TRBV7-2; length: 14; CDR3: CASSLGYRSNEQFF
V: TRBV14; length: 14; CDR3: CASSPPGMNTEAFF
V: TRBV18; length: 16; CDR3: CASSPWDISWSTEAFF
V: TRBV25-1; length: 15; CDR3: CASGRTGISNSPLHF
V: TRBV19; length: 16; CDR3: CASSIRKQVRADTQYF
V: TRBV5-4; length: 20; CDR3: CASSSWLTSGRAAGQETQYF
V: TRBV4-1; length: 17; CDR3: CASSPSLRGRRTDTQYF
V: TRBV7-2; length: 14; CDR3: CASSKGVYTGELFF
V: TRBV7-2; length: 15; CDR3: CASRWTSGRQETQYF
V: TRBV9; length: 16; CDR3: CASSVSGTGDAYGYTF
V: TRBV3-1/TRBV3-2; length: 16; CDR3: CASSQPLIAFQETQYF
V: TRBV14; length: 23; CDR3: CASSQDIKPWRELSLELAYEQYF
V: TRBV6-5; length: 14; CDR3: CASRTGTSEQRMFF
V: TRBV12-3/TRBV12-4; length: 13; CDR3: CASSYGSGNTIYF
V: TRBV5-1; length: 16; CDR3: CASSLGPATGANVLTF
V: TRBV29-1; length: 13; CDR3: CSLREGGGYGYTF
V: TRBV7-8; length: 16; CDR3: CASSLIQGLGNTEAFF
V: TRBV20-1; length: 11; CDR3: CSARDRGGYTF
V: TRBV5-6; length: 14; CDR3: CASRPDRNTDTQYF
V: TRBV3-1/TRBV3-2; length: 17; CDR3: CASSQALTSGSSNEQFF
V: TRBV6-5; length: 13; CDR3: CASEDREVHEQYF
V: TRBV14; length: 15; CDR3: CASSRYRGQGHGYTF
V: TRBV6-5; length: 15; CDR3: CASSYSYRESYEQYF
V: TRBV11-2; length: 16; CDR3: CASSSVTGGSNGELFF
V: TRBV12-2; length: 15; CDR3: CASRRTGGPNEKLFF
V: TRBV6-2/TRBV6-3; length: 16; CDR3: CASSYHSSPSNYGYTF
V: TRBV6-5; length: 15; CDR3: CASTRGGFYNSPLHF
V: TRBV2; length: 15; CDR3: CASSEQGPHTDTQYF
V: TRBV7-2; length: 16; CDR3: CASSITGTSGGYTQYF
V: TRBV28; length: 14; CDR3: CASRQTGTNYEQYF
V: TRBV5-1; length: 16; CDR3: CASSLGAGPSGNTIYF
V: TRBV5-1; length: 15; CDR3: CASSRMGADTGELFF
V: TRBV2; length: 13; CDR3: CASSEGANTEAFF
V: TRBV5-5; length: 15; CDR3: CASSLREGSTDTQYF
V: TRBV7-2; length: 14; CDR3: CASRPGTSGYEQYF
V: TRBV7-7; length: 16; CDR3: CASSQSPTPNTGELFF
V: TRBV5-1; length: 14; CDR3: CASSSGQGTQPQHF
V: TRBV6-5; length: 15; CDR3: CASRGLAGNTDTQYF
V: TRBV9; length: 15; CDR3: CASSRSGGPYNEQFF
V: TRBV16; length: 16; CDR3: CASSQSRVTTGNTIYF
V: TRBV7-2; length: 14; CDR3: CASSSRQGVYEQFF
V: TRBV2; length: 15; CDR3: CASSEALPGNTEAFF
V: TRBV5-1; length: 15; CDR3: CASSYLNSGMDTQYF
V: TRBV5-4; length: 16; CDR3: CASSLGLASQQETQYF
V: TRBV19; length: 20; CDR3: CASSYATGPRRRGSYNEQFF
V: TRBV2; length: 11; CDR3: CASTGANTQYF
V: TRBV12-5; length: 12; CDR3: CASGLDTRPLHF